Shown below are 17 T cell receptor beta chains from a single sample sequenced in a study of blood T cell repertoires in COVID-19. TCRdb's table, derived via immunoSEQ multiplex PCR, lists solely in-frame clones and lacks some. The data contain about 68,000 clones, 86% of them seen just once; the ten biggest clones take up about 6%. The specimen was peripheral blood. Source of these receptors: an older man with COVID-19, enrolled during active disease.

The chain carries TRBV4-1 and TRBJ1-2; 7 bases align to TRBD1. The CDR3 consists of 15 residues. V was clipped by 0 bases and J by 0 bases; unmatched bases: 1. Germline CDR1 MGHRA, CDR2 YSYEKL. The DNA of the CDR3 is TGCGCCAGCAGCCAAGAGGGGACAGCTAACTATGGCTACACCTTC. Translated, it gives CASSQEGTANYGYTF.

The rearrangement uses TRBV6-5 and TRBJ2-3, with 8 bases identical to TRBD2. Germline V CDR1 and CDR2: MNHEY, SVGAGI. V shed 6 bases and J 7 bases; nucleotides not matched to a gene: 6. The CDR3 contains 13 residues. CDR3 protein: CASRPGGANTQYF. CDR3 nucleotides: TGTGCCAGCAGGCCCGGGGGGGCGAATACGCAGTATTTT.

The rearrangement joins TRBV11-3 to TRBJ2-5, with a possible D match to TRBD1 (6 bases). The CDR3 runs to 17 residues. Trimming cost V 3 bases and J 0 bases, with 17 bases left between them. Germline CDR1 is SGHNT and CDR2 is YENEEA. The CDR3 DNA sequence: TGTGCCAGCAGCTTCGAGGCAGGGGCGAGTCACCAAGAGACCCAGTACTTC. The encoded protein is CASSFEAGASHQETQYF.

Details on this clone: The conserved final phenylalanine or tryptophan is absent from the CDR3, which likely points to a read error. This chain links TRBV19 with TRBJ2-7, with 7 bases that match TRBD1. The CDR3 is 13 amino acids. Per the germline V gene, CDR1 is LNHDA and CDR2 is SQIVND (reference sequence). This CDR3 is CASSLDRAYEQYL. The DNA for the CDR3 is TGTGCCAGTAGTCTAGACAGGGCCTACGAGCAGTACCTC.

The gene calls are TRBV7-6 and TRBJ2-7; 7 nucleotides align to TRBD1. V dropped 0 bases and J dropped 0; count of bases not matched to a gene: 11. The CDR3 consists of 18 residues. Germline V lookup: CDR1 SGHVS, CDR2 FNYEAQ. DNA of the CDR3: TGTGCCAGCAGCTTAGCGCTAAGGCAGGGGGACCTCTCCTACGAGCAGTACTTC. Amino acids: CASSLALRQGDLSYEQYF.

V is TRBV28 and J is TRBJ1-2, with D unresolved. CDR1 and CDR2 (germline): MDHEN, SYDVKM. Trimming removed 6 bases from V and 8 bases from J, with 22 bases in between. The CDR3 is 15 amino acids. The CDR3 sequence: CASRHSYREFRGYTF. CDR3 coding DNA: TGTGCCAGCAGACACTCCTACCGGGAATTTAGGGGCTACACCTTC.

The chain recombines TRBV7-6 with TRBJ1-1; 9 nucleotides agree with TRBD1. This CDR3 is built from 16 residues. The germline gives CDR1 SGHVS, CDR2 FNYEAQ. V lost 5 bases to trimming and J lost 1 base; unmatched junction nucleotides: 8. The CDR3: CASSPGQGWGNTEAFF. CDR3 in DNA: TGTGCCAGCAGCCCCGGACAGGGGTGGGGGAACACTGAAGCTTTCTTT. Together with reference TRBV7-6 and TRBJ1-1, the CDR3 gives the full variable domain: GAGVSQSPRYKVTKRGQDVALRCDPISGHVSLYWYRQALGQGPEFLTYFNYEAQQDKSGLPNDRFSAERPEGSISTLTIQRTEQRDSAMYRCASSPGQGWGNTEAFFGQGTRLTVV.

The count of this clone is one. V and J are TRBV4-3 and TRBJ1-4, with a weak D call TRBD1 (6 bases). Trimming pared 2 bases from V and 6 bases from J, leaving 31 bases between. This CDR3 is built from 21 residues. In germline, CDR1 is LGHNA, CDR2 YSLEER. The CDR3 sequence: CASSQKGEGRTVIPPYEKLFF. The CDR3 nucleotides read TGCGCCAGCAGCCAAAAAGGGGAGGGGCGGACAGTAATCCCTCCTTATGAAAAACTGTTTTTT.

This sequence joins TRBV5-4 and TRBJ1-2, with D possibly TRBD1 on 6 matching bases. The CDR3 loop spans 14 amino acids. V was trimmed by 0 bases and J by 8 bases, leaving 14 bases between them. From germline, CDR1 is SGHNT and CDR2 YYREEE (reference sequence). CDR3 nucleotide sequence: TGTGCCAGCAGCTTGGCCGGGGGGGCAGGAGGCTACACCTTC. This codes for CASSLAGGAGGYTF.

Here the CDR3 DNA reads TGTGCCAGCAGCTTAAGCAGGGGCGGTCAGCCCCAGCATTTT. Translating it yields CASSLSRGGQPQHF. This sequence joins TRBV5-6 and TRBJ1-5; possible D gene TRBD1, 6 bases. Germline-derived CDR1 and CDR2 are SGHDT and YYEEEE. This CDR3 has 14 residues. Trimming removed 2 bases at V and 6 bases at J, with 12 bases between.

This clone was observed a few times. This chain joins TRBV7-7 and TRBJ2-1, with 9 bases lining up with TRBD1. J gave up 6 bases and V 1 base, and 4 bases lay outside the gene matches. Germline CDR1 is SSHAT and CDR2 is FNYEAQ (reference sequence). This CDR3 is built from 15 residues. The CDR3 loop reads CASSLGTGDVNEQFF. For the CDR3, the DNA is TGTGCCAGCAGCTTAGGGACAGGGGACGTCAATGAGCAGTTCTTC.

Only a few counts were recorded for this clone. CDR3 DNA: TGTGCCAGTACTCTCGGGATCTCTGGAAACACCATATATTTT. Its translation is CASTLGISGNTIYF. The rearrangement joins TRBV19 to TRBJ1-3; D gene ambiguous. This CDR3 is built from 14 residues. V lost 7 bases to trimming and J lost 0 bases, with 10 bases between them. Germline values: CDR1 LNHDA, CDR2 SQIVND (reference sequence).

The chain recombines TRBV4-1 with TRBJ2-7, with D possibly TRBD2 on 6 matching bases. This CDR3 region has 18 residues. The germline V and J ends were trimmed by 2 bases and 2 bases, with 22 bases remaining between them. Germline lookup yields CDR1 MGHRA and CDR2 YSYEKL. The CDR3 coding sequence is TGCGCCAGCAGCCAAAGTCCCGCGACGGGACTTGGAACCTACGAGCAGTACTTC. Amino acid sequence: CASSQSPATGLGTYEQYF.

The V gene is TRBV5-4, the J gene TRBJ2-3, with D possibly matching TRBD1 (5 bases). The CDR3 runs 16 residues. Trimming removed 1 base from V and 2 bases from J, with 14 bases in between. CDR1 is SGHNT and CDR2 is YYREEE in the germline V gene (reference sequence). CDR3 bases: TGTGCCAGCAGCTTGAGCACAGGTCCCTCCACAGATACGCAGTATTTT. This gives the protein CASSLSTGPSTDTQYF.

This rearrangement joins TRBV2 to TRBJ1-6; D gene unclear. The CDR3 is 12 residues long. Trimming removed 5 bases from V and 13 bases from J, with 12 bases in between. CDR1 and CDR2 (germline): SNHLY, FYNNEI. As DNA, the CDR3 is TGTGCCAGCAGTCGAAAGTCCCAGCCCCTCCACTTT. It translates to CASSRKSQPLHF.

This clone has a handful of counts. The gene calls are TRBV9 and TRBJ1-1; 9 bases agree with TRBD1. The CDR3 length is 16 residues. Germline CDR1 and CDR2: SGDLS and YYNGEE. J was trimmed by 0 bases and V by 1 base; bases with no gene match: 4. The CDR3 spells CASSVWTGEVNTEAFF. The CDR3 nucleotides are TGTGCCAGCAGCGTATGGACAGGGGAGGTGAACACTGAAGCTTTCTTT.

The chain joins TRBV5-5 to TRBJ1-1, with D possibly TRBD1 on 5 matching bases. Looked up from germline, CDR1 is SGHKS and CDR2 is YYEKEE (reference sequence). The CDR3 loop spans 14 amino acids. V gave up 4 bases and J gave up 2 bases, with 12 bases separating them. The CDR3 DNA is TGTGCCAGCAGCCCAGGACACGAAAACACTGAAGCTTTCTTT. The encoded protein is CASSPGHENTEAFF.